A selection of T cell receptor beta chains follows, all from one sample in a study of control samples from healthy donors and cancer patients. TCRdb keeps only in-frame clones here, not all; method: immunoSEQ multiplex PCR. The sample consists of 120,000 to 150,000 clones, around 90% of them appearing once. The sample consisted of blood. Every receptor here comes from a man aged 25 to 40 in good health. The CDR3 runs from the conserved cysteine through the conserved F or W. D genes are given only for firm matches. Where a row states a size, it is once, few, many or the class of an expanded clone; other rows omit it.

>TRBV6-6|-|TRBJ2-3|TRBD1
CASRVDRAKDTQYF
TGTGCCAGCAGGGTCGACAGGGCCAAAGATACGCAGTATTTT
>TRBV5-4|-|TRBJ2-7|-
CASSPWPTTYEQYF
TGTGCCAGCAGCCCTTGGCCCACCACCTACGAGCAGTACTTC
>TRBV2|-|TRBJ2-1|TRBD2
CASSLVSSGTNNEQFF
TGTGCCAGCAGTCTCGTCTCTAGCGGGACGAACAATGAGCAGTTCTTC
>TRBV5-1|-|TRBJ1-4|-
CASSQDGFNEKLFF
TGCGCCAGCAGCCAGGACGGCTTTAATGAAAAACTGTTTTTT
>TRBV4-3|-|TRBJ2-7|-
CASSQDVGPRYEQYF
TGCGCCAGCAGCCAAGATGTGGGGCCACGCTACGAGCAGTACTTC
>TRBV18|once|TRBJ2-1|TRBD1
CASSPTGVSTHSYNEQFF
TGTGCCAGCTCACCTACAGGGGTCTCAACGCATTCCTACAATGAGCAGTTCTTC
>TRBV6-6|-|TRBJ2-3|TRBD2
CASSSSSGGDTQYF
TGTGCCAGCAGTTCTTCTAGCGGGGGTGATACGCAGTATTTT
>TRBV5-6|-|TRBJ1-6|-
CASSPGGNSPLHF
TGTGCCAGCAGCCCAGGAGGGAATTCACCCCTCCACTTT
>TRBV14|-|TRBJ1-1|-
CASSQEQITEAFF
TGTGCCAGCAGCCAAGAACAAATCACTGAAGCTTTCTTT
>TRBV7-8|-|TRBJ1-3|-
CASSSQQGFTGNTIYF
TGTGCCAGCAGCTCACAACAGGGTTTCACTGGAAACACCATATATTTT
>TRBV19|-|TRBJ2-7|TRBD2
CASSIGLAGSYEQYF
TGTGCCAGTAGTATAGGACTAGCGGGCTCCTACGAGCAGTACTTC
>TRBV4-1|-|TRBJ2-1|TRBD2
CASNLEKGGKGLAGSHEQFF
TGCGCCAGCAACCTAGAAAAAGGGGGAAAAGGACTAGCGGGATCCCATGAGCAGTTCTTC
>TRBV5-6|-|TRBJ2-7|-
CASSVGVGTSGEQYF
TGTGCCAGCAGCGTTGGAGTAGGTACATCAGGGGAGCAGTACTTC
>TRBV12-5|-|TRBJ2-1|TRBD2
CASGLVQGLAGTSYNEQFF
TGTGCTAGTGGTTTGGTACAGGGACTAGCGGGGACCTCCTACAATGAGCAGTTCTTC
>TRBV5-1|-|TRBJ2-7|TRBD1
CASSLGTQGVYEQYF
TGCGCCAGCAGCTTGGGGACGCAGGGGGTCTACGAGCAGTACTTC
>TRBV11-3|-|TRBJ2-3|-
CASSRTGALGDTQYF
TGTGCCAGCAGCCGGACCGGGGCCCTGGGAGATACGCAGTATTTT
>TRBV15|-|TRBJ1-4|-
CATSRVREAEKLFF
TGTGCCACCAGCAGAGTTAGGGAGGCTGAAAAACTGTTTTTT
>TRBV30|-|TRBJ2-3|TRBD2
CACRAGGTDTQYF
TGTGCCTGCAGAGCGGGAGGGACAGATACGCAGTATTTT
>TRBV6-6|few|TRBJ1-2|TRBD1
CASSLRDSHYGYTF
TGTGCCAGCAGTTTACGGGACAGCCATTATGGCTACACCTTC
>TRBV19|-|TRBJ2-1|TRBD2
CASSTFRTSNNEQFF
TGTGCCAGTAGTACGTTCCGGACTAGTAACAATGAGCAGTTCTTC
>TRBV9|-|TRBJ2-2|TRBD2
CASSVVRLAGAGELFF
TGTGCCAGCAGCGTAGTTCGGCTAGCGGGAGCCGGGGAGCTGTTTTTT
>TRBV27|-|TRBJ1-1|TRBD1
CASSPPGQFSEAFF
TGTGCCAGCAGTCCCCCGGGACAGTTCTCTGAAGCTTTCTTT
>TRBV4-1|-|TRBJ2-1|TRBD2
CASSHAVRGSGGTNNEQFF
TGCGCCAGCAGCCACGCCGTTCGAGGAAGCGGGGGGACAAACAATGAGCAGTTCTTC
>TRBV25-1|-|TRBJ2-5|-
CASSDTGLVETQYF
TGTGCCAGCAGCGATACAGGGTTGGTGGAGACCCAGTACTTC
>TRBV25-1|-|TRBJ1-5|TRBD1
CASSPGTGSNQPQHF
TGTGCCAGCAGCCCTGGGACAGGGTCAAACCAGCCCCAGCATTTT
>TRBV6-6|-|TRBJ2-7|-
CASSYGSGDWSYEQYF
TGTGCCAGCAGTTACGGGTCGGGGGATTGGTCCTACGAGCAGTACTTC
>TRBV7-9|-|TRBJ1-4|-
CASRQDATNEKLFF
TGTGCCAGCAGGCAGGATGCAACTAATGAAAAACTGTTTTTT
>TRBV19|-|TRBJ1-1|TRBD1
CASRLTGNRGTEAFF
TGTGCCAGTAGATTGACAGGGAATCGGGGCACTGAAGCTTTCTTT
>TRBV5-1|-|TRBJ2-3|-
CASSLFYDGTQYF
TGCGCCAGCAGCTTGTTTTATGATGGTACGCAGTATTTT
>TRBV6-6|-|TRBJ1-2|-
CASSPTDNYGYTF
TGTGCCAGCAGTCCGACGGATAACTATGGCTACACCTTC
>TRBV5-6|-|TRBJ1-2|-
CASSLMGSDGYTF
TGTGCCAGCAGCTTGATGGGTAGTGATGGCTACACCTTC
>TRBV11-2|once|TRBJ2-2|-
CASSRTRRDTGELFF
TGTGCCAGCAGCCGTACTAGACGGGACACCGGGGAGCTGTTTTTT
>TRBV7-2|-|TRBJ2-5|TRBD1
CASSLVGQGWETQYF
TGTGCCAGCAGCTTAGTGGGACAGGGTTGGGAGACCCAGTACTTC
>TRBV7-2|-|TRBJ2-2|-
CASSLGGEYTGELFF
TGTGCCAGCAGCTTAGGAGGGGAATACACCGGGGAGCTGTTTTTT
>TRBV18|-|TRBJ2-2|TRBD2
CASSPSGGNTGELFF
TGTGCCAGCTCACCAAGCGGGGGTAACACCGGGGAGCTGTTTTTT
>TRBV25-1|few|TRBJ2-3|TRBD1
CASSAAGQGADTQYF
TGTGCCAGCAGTGCCGCGGGACAGGGGGCAGATACGCAGTATTTT
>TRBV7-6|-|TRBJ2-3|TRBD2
CASSRTSGFTDTQYF
TGTGCCAGCAGCCGGACTAGCGGATTCACAGATACGCAGTATTTT
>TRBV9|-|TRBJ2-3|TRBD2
CASSPGLATDTQYF
TGTGCCAGCAGCCCTGGACTAGCCACAGATACGCAGTATTTT
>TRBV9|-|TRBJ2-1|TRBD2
CASSVALPSGISSVGEQFF
TGTGCCAGCAGCGTAGCTCTCCCTAGCGGGATTTCTAGTGTCGGTGAGCAGTTCTTC
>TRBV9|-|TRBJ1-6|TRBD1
CASSGGTGDSSPLHF
TGTGCCAGCAGCGGAGGGACAGGGGACAGTTCACCCCTCCACTTT
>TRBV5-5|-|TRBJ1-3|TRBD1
CASSFPDRGVGYTIYF
TGTGCCAGCAGCTTTCCGGACAGGGGAGTAGGTTACACCATATATTTT
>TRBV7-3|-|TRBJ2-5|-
CASSLMAGQQETQYF
TGTGCCAGCAGCTTAATGGCGGGACAGCAAGAGACCCAGTACTTC
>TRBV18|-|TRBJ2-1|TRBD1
CASSPPDRGINEQFF
TGTGCCAGCTCACCACCGGACAGGGGGATCAATGAGCAGTTCTTC
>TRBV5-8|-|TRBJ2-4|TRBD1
CASSAGQGLSPKNIQYF
TGTGCCAGCAGCGCCGGACAGGGGCTTTCTCCCAAAAACATTCAGTACTTC
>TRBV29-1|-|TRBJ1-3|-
CSVATEGNTIYF
TGCAGCGTTGCCACGGAGGGAAACACCATATATTTT
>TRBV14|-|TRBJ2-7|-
CASSRVGYEQYF
TGTGCCTCGTCGAGGGTCGGTTACGAGCAGTACTTC
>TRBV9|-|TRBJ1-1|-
CASSLHGQNTEAFF
TGTGCCAGCAGCCTCCACGGCCAGAACACTGAAGCTTTCTTT
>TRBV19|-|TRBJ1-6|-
CASSIDRPGPYNSPLHF
TGTGCCAGTAGTATAGATCGGCCCGGGCCTTATAATTCACCCCTCCACTTT
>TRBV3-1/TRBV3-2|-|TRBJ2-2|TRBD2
CASSRGTRSVGGELFF
TGTGCCAGCAGCCGGGGGACTAGAAGCGTCGGCGGGGAGCTGTTTTTT
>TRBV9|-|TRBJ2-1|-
CASSVWEINNEQFF
TGTGCCAGCAGCGTATGGGAAATCAACAATGAGCAGTTCTTC
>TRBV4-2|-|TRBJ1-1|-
CASSQDAAGGTEAFF
TGTGCCAGCAGCCAAGACGCGGCGGGAGGTACTGAAGCTTTCTTT